Described below is a single TCR beta chain sequence and its context. Its antigen remains unidentified. This CDR3 contains 13 residues. Germline V gene lookup returns CDR1 DFQATT and CDR2 SNEGSKA (reference sequence). V dropped 5 bases and J dropped 2; count of bases not matched to a gene: 4. TCR beta cDNA libraries had unique molecular identifiers. T cells numbering about 0.95 to 10 million yielded roughly 500,000 cDNA molecules. TCRdb passed the PCR reads through MiXCR, listing each CDR3 protein once. The sample consists of hundreds of thousands of distinct CDR3 sequences, 59% of them appearing once. This sample stems from a study of post-analysis software for immune sequencing data. Overall study: The patients showed relapsing-remitting, secondary progressive and progressive-relapsing multiple sclerosis courses. Notes on the study in general: A few TRBV segments, TRBV5-6, TRBV5-1 and TRBV20-1 among them, were found more frequent in patients than controls.

The chain employs TRBV20-1 and TRBJ2-7; 9 bases are a match to TRBD2. Sequencing was done on a sample of blood. This receptor was obtained from a girl aged 2 to 9 with multiple sclerosis. The CDR3 reads CSAVAGGPYEQYF. The CDR3 bases are TGCAGTGCTGTCGCGGGAGGGCCCTACGAGCAGTACTTC.